The T cell receptor beta chain described here comes from a study of cytomegalovirus exposure and HLA in healthy donors (dated by TCRdb to 2016 to 2017). With regard to the full study: An earlier analysis of roughly 630 of the donors reported approximately 300 Gb of sequence data and around 110 million unique TCR beta sequences from 190 million or so T cells. Alongside the repertoire data, information on donor age, sex, ethnicity and CMV serostatus was compiled. About five DR-DQ haplotypes were treated as single units for association and clustering because of strong linkage in the cohort. The study used immunosequencing to profile the T cell repertoires of 666 subjects and linked those repertoires to cytomegalovirus serostatus. In a later analysis, previously published TCR beta repertoires from about 640 donors were re-analyzed and high-resolution HLA genotyping was added so that TCR occurrence patterns could be studied. Roughly 300 gigabases of sequencing data and approximately 85 million unique TCR sequences were included in an early release covering around 650 HLA-typed donors. The study aimed to test whether signatures of past pathogen exposure could be identified by cataloging public T cell receptors. Typing coverage varied by locus: about 620-640 donors for A, B, C, DRB1 and DQB1; 522 for DQA1; over 600 for DPA1; 450 to 480 for DPB1. In a later genetic analysis, genome-wide SNP genotypes for about 55% of the 666 donors were used, and that subset was treated as a discovery cohort. To predict cytomegalovirus infection status, the study brought together high-throughput TCR immunosequencing, statistical association of individual TCRs with disease status, and machine learning. Among the roughly 400 genotyped donors, approximately 82% belonged to the genetic ancestry cluster associated with self-reported Caucasian donors. The later analysis used no new phenotypic data to find candidate immune exposures, relying instead on TCR beta sequences and their occurrence across donors. HLA typing included class I and class II loci at four-digit resolution. In addition to the first cohort of hundreds of subjects, a separate validation cohort of under 150 different subjects was used. Every repertoire in the discovery cohort had been generated on one and the same sequencing platform. An earlier analysis of about 620 of the donors applied high-throughput TCR beta sequencing to assess whether each TCR beta V gene segment acted as functional or pseudogenic. Among some 400 genotyped donors of the cohort, an average of 235,054 unique TCR beta nucleotide sequences were sequenced per donor, roughly 20% of them non-productive.

Overall study results and their limits: Because the 87-base-pair reads could not distinguish some IMGT-functional V segments, including TRBV6-2 and TRBV6-3, those segments were excluded. This cohort had only TCR beta chains sequenced, and the lack of alpha or paired-chain data limited which features could be detected. Across donors, most TCR sequences were observed very rarely, whereas some public TCRs were present in many individuals. An earlier analysis of approximately 590 of the donors showed that most TCR beta V segments appeared in productive rearrangements either about 87% or about 30% of the time, which broadly matched IMGT annotations. Assigning TCR associations to individual alleles was difficult when HLA alleles, especially DR and DQ, strongly co-occurred. The authors suggested that the approach could potentially be extended to other disease states and immunological phenotypes. Linkage disequilibrium might explain the correlated functional status among segregating V segments, but an unknown experimental factor could not be ruled out. Specific HLA alleles were associated with roughly 17,000 TCR beta sequences at a false discovery rate of 0.05 in a later analysis. A further reported finding was that TCR beta sequences accurately predicted the HLA-A and HLA-B alleles for most subjects in the first cohort. In a later genetic analysis, a missense DCLRE1C variant was associated with V-gene and J-gene trimming of TCR beta chains, and the association was replicated in an independent cohort. A later analysis found that TCR association rates varied across HLA loci, with DRB1 alleles showing the most associated TCRs and HLA-C alleles the fewest. Because counts were too low, approximately 15 rarely observed V segments, including chromosome 9 orphons, were excluded from the earlier analysis of 587 of the donors. A later analysis reported that several top co-occurrence clusters appeared linked to parvovirus B19, influenza, CMV and Epstein-Barr virus. According to a later analysis, most CMV-associated TCR beta chains appeared to be HLA-restricted, and the HLA associations seemed to be driven largely by CMV exposure. Because HLA typing was unavailable for some donors at each locus, only the typed subset was used in association tests. Roughly uniform sequencing depth across donors was assumed in presence/absence analyses, although this assumption may not hold. In a later analysis, HLA-associated TCR beta chains were found to be more clonally expanded and to have lower generation probabilities than equally common non-associated chains. In vitro tests confirmed that three of the cytomegalovirus-associated TCR beta chains recognize cytomegalovirus antigens. The study gave a list of 150 to 200 TCR beta chains associated with cytomegalovirus. Immune exposure information for the cohort was limited to CMV serostatus. In a later genetic analysis, fewer N-insertions in productive TCRs were reported among donors in an Asian-associated ancestry cluster than the approximately 630-donor mean. A group of highly shared sequence variants was considered likely to be a technical artifact of the sequencing pipeline. In both the original and validation cohorts, the classifier was reported to diagnose cytomegalovirus status with high specificity and sensitivity.

About this clone itself: Its antigen has not been determined. No base quality values were provided; no much bigger clone lies one nucleotide off.

The cohort comprised around 700 healthy bone marrow donors. At the time of sampling, every cohort member was nominally healthy, though immune exposures that went unrecorded were likely present. The donor tested CMV seronegative, placing the donor among the 350 or so seronegative members of the cohort. A peripheral blood sample was collected from each donor, and TCR beta sequencing was performed on peripheral blood mononuclear cells. Genomic DNA was extracted from the blood cell samples with the Qiagen DNeasy Blood Extraction Kit. Library method: the immunoSEQ multiplex PCR assay. For the multiplex PCR, a mixture combining 60 forward primers for TCR Vbeta segments and 13 reverse primers for TCR Jbeta segments was used. Amplification of the CDR3 region of rearranged TCR beta genes was performed with a multiplex PCR assay on genomic DNA. On the Illumina HiSeq System, the amplified TCR beta libraries were sequenced as 87-base-pair reads. As for the original processing: A later analysis counted around 72 million unique TCR beta chains across the 666 repertoires, and 9.5 million to 11 million of these chains were shared by at least two donors. Raw reads were error-corrected and collapsed into unique sequences by a nearest-neighbor algorithm in which closely related sequences were merged to remove PCR and sequencing errors. To assign V, D and J gene segments, CDR3 sequences were aligned to IMGT reference sequences. Each retained sequence needed at least a six-nucleotide match to both a V gene segment and a J gene segment. Rearrangements were classified as productive when the CDR3 lacked stop codons and remained in frame with V and J, and all other rearrangements were classified as non-productive. Following IMGT convention, CDR3 was defined as the stretch from the second conserved V-encoded cysteine to the conserved J-encoded phenylalanine. The earlier analysis of 500 to 650 of the donors excluded any sequence lacking an unambiguous match to a single V gene segment. In an earlier analysis of roughly 600 of the donors, a V segment was called functional when productive rearrangements were above 56.7%, and segregating when the standard deviation between donors exceeded 5%. To diagnose cytomegalovirus status from the catalog of TCR beta chain sequences, a statistical classification framework was built. A later analysis assigned V and J genes by comparing TCR nucleotide sequences with IMGT/GENE-DB human TR gene sequences. In a later analysis, CDR3 sequences and most-parsimonious VDJ recombination scenarios were assigned using the TCRdist pipeline. A later analysis defined each TCR beta chain by its CDR3 amino acid sequence plus V-gene family, and excluded reads lacking a unique V-gene family. As a way to deal with suspected cross-contamination and a sequencing artifact, a later analysis dropped nearly 600 nucleotide sequences that were highly shared and had low generation probability. In a later analysis, a clonal expansion index for each public chain was calculated from normalized within-repertoire ranks of inferred template counts. A later analysis computed generation probabilities with a VDJ recombination model fitted to out-of-frame rearrangements, and checked the results against IGoR. Hypergeometric tests were used in a later analysis to score TCR-TCR, TCR-HLA and TCR-CMV co-occurrence, with a repertoire-size bias correction applied to the TCR pairs. In a later analysis, false discovery rates were estimated by permuting HLA or CMV assignments 20 times. In a later analysis, co-occurring TCRs were grouped with DBSCAN, and TCRdist sequence similarity was added when clustering was performed within HLA-allele-positive subsets. Repertoires with fewer than 30,000 or more than 120,000 public chains, plus five repertoires with anomalous nucleotide sharing, were excluded from co-occurrence clustering. TCRdb retrieved this table from immuneACCESS and kept in-frame rearrangements only. Not all clones are present; in checked studies, unresolved V genes account for under half, and no reason is known for the remainder. Clonal size and the V and J genes are those of that table, whereas D and trimming came from the DNA. The sample table holds some 62,000 clones, of which about 87% were seen once. About 1.5% of the sample is in the top ten clones.

The CDR3 runs 13 residues from the cysteine to the phenylalanine. Of the read, only the CDR3 DNA is kept; its 39 bases are in frame from base 1. The CDR1 and CDR2 encoded by the germline V gene (reference sequence) are GTSNPN and SVGIG. V lost 2 bases and J lost 2 bases; the stretch between them is 8 bases long. The sequenced sample consisted of PBMCs. In this chain, TRBV30 is recombined with TRBJ2-3, with the D gene uncertain. The TCR was taken from a young man in good health and CMV-seronegative. The encoded CDR3 is CAWSKLSTDTQYF. The nucleotide sequence reads as follows: TGTGCCTGGAGTAAACTCTCCACAGATACGCAGTATTTT.